This T cell receptor (beta chain) was captured by sequencing in a study of post-analysis software for immune sequencing data. At the level of the study: Patients with relapsing-remitting, secondary progressive and progressive-relapsing multiple sclerosis courses were all represented.

This clonotype was seen a few times. The antigen is unknown. Included in the TCR beta cDNA libraries were unique molecular identifiers. Yield was 500,000 or so cDNA molecules from roughly 0.93 to 9.6 million T cells. TCRdb processed the PCR reads anew with MiXCR; each CDR3 protein has one entry. The data hold some 700,000 distinct CDR3 sequences, with 55% to 70% observed a single time. The CDR3 runs 12 residues. Germline V gene data show CDR1 as SQVTM and CDR2 as ANQGSEA. Unmatched junction bases numbered 3, after V lost 6 bases and J lost 4 bases. General study points: The F measure placed samples prepared in the same batch into strongly shared clusters. Diversity measured as normalized Chao1 was significantly lower in multiple sclerosis patients than in controls. Controls showed lower frequencies than patients for 5 or 6 TRBV segments, and TRBV5-6, TRBV5-1 and TRBV20-1 were among these.

The clonotype originates from a girl aged 2-10 years with multiple sclerosis. Source material: blood. The chain combines TRBV29-1 with TRBJ1-1; TRBD1 agrees at 9 bases. CDR3 DNA sequence: TGCAGCGTAGTGGACAGGGGCACTGAAGCTTTCTTT. The encoded protein is CSVVDRGTEAFF.